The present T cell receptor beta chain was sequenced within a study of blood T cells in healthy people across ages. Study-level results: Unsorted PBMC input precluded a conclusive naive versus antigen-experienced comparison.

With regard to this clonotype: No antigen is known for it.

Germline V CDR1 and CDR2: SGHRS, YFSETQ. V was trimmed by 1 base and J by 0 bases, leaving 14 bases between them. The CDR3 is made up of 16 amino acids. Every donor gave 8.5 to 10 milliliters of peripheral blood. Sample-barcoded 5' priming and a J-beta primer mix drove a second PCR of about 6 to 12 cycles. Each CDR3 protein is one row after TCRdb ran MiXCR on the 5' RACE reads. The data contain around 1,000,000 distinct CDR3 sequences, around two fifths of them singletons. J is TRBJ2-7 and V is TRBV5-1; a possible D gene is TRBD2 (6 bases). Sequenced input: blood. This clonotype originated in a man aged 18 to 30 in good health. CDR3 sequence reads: CASSLKAGLSSYEQYF. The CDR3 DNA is TGCGCCAGCAGCTTGAAAGCGGGCCTCAGCTCCTACGAGCAGTACTTC.